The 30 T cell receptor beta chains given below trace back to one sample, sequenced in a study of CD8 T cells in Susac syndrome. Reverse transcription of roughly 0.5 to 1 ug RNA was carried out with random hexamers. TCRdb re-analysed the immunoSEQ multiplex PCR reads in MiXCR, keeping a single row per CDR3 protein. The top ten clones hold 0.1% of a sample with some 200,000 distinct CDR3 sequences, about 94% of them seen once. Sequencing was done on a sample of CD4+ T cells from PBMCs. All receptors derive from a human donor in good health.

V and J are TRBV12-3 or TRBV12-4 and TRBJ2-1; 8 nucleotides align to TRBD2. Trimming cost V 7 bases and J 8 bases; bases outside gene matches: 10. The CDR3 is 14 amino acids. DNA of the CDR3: TGTGCCAGCATCCCGGGACTAGATTACCATGAGCAGTTCTTC. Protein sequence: CASIPGLDYHEQFF.

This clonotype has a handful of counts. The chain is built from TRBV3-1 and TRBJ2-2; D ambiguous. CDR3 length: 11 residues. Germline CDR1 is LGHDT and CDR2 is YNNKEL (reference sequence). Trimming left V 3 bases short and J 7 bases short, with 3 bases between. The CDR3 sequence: CASSQGGELFF. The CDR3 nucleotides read TGTGCCAGCAGCCAGGGCGGGGAGCTGTTTTTT.

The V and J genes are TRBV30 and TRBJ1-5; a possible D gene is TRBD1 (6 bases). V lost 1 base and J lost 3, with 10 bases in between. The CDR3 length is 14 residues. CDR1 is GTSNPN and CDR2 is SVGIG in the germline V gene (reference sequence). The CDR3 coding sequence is TGTGCCTGGAGTGACGGACAGCACAATCAGCCCCAGCATTTT. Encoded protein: CAWSDGQHNQPQHF.

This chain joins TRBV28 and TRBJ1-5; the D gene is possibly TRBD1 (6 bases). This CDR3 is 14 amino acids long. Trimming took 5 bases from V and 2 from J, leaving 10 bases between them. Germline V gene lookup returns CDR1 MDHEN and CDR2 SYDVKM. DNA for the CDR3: TGTGCCAGCAGTCCGGACAGCCGCAATCAGCCCCAGCATTTT. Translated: CASSPDSRNQPQHF.

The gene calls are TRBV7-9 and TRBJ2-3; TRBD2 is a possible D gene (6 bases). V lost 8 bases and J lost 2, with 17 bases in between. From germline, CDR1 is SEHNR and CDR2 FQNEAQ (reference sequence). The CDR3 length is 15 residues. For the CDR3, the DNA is TGTGCCAGCCTGAAAGGGGTAGCGGTCACAGATACGCAGTATTTT. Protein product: CASLKGVAVTDTQYF.

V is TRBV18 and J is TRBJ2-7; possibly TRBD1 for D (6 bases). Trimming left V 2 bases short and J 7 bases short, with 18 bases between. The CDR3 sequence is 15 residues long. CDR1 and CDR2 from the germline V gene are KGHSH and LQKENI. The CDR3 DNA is TGTGCCAGCTCACCATACGTCAGCGGTACAGGGGAGCAGTACTTC. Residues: CASSPYVSGTGEQYF.

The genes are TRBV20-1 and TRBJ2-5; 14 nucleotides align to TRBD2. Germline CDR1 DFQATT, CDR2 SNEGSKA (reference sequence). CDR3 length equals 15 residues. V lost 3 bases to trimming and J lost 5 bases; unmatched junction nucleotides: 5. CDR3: CSARGTSGSRETQYF. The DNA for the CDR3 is TGCAGTGCTAGGGGGACTAGCGGGAGTCGGGAGACCCAGTACTTC.

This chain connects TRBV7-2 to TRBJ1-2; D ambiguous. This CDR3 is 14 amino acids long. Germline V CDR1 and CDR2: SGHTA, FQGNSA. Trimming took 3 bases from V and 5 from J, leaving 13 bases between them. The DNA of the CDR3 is TGTGCCAGCAGCTTCCCGGCGGCGGGATATGGCTACACCTTC. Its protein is CASSFPAAGYGYTF.

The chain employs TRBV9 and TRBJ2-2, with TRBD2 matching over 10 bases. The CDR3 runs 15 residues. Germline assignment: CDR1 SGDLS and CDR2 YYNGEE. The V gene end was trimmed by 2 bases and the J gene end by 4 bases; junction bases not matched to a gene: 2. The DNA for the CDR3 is TGTGCCAGCAGCGTCGGGACTAGCGTCACCGGGGAGCTGTTTTTT. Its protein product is CASSVGTSVTGELFF.

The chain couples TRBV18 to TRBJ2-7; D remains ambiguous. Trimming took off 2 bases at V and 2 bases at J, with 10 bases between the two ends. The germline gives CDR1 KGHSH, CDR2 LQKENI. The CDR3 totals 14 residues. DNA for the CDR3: TGTGCCAGCTCACCAGTCACACCTCCCTACGAGCAGTACTTC. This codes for CASSPVTPPYEQYF.

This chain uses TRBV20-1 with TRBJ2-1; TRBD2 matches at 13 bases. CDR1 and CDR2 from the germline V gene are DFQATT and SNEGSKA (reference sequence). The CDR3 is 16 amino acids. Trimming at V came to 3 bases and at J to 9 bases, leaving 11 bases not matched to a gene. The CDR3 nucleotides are TGCAGTGCTAGTTCCTGGACTAGCGGGAGCAGTAGTGAGCAGTTCTTC. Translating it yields CSASSWTSGSSSEQFF.

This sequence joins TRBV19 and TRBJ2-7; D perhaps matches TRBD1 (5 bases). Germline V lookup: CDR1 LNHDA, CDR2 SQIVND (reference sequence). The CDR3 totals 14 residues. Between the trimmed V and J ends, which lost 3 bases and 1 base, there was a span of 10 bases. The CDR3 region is CASSMDTFSYEQYF. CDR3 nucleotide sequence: TGTGCCAGTAGTATGGACACCTTTTCCTACGAGCAGTACTTC. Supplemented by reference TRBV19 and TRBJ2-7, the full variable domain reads DGGITQSPKYLFRKEGQNVTLSCEQNLNHDAMYWYRQDPGQGLRLIYYSQIVNDFQKGDIAEGYSVSREKKESFPLTVTSAQKNPTAFYLCASSMDTFSYEQYFGPGTRLTVT.

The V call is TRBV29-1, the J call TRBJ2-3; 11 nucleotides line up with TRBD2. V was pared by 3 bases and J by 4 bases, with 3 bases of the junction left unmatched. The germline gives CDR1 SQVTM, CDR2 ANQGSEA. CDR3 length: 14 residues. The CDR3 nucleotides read TGCAGCGTTGAGGGTAGCGGGAGGGCAGATACGCAGTATTTT. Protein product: CSVEGSGRADTQYF.

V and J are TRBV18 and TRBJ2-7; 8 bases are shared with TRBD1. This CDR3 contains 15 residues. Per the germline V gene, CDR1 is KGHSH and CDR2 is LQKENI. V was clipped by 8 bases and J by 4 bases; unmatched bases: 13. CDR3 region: CASRRDGTGSYEQYF. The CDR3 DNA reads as TGTGCCAGCCGTAGAGACGGGACAGGATCTTACGAGCAGTACTTC. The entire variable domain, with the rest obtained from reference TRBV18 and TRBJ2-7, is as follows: NAGVMQNPRHLVRRRGQEARLRCSPMKGHSHVYWYRQLPEEGLKFMVYLQKENIIDESGMPKERFSAEFPKEGPSILRIQQVVRGDSAAYFCASRRDGTGSYEQYFGPGTRLTVT.

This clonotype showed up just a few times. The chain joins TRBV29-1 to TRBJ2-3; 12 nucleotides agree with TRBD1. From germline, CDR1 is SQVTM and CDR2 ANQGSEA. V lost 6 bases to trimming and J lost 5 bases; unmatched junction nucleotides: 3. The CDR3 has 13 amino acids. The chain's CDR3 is CSVGTGGLDTQYF. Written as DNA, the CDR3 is TGCAGCGTAGGGACAGGGGGCCTAGATACGCAGTATTTT.

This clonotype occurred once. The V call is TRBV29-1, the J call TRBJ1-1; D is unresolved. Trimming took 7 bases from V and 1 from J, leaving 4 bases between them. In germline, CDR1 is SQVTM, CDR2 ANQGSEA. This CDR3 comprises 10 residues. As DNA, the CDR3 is TGCAGCGCCGGGAACACTGAAGCTTTCTTT. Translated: CSAGNTEAFF.

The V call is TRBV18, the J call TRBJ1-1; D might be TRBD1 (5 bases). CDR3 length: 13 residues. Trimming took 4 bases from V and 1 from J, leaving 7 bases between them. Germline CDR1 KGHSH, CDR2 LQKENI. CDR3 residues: CASSRTPNTEAFF. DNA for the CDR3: TGTGCCAGCTCACGGACACCGAACACTGAAGCTTTCTTT.

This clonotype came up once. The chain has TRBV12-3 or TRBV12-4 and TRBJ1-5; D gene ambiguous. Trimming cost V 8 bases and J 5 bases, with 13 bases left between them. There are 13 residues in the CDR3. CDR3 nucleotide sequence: TGTGCCAGCGCTCCGAGGGAGGATCAGCCCCAGCATTTT. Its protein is CASAPREDQPQHF.

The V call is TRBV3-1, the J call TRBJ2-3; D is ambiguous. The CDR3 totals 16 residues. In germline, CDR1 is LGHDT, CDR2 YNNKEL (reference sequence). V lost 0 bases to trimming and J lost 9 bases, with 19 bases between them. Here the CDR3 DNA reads TGTGCCAGCAGCCAAGATCAAGTAGCCGCCTTGGGGACGCAGTATTTT. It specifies CASSQDQVAALGTQYF.

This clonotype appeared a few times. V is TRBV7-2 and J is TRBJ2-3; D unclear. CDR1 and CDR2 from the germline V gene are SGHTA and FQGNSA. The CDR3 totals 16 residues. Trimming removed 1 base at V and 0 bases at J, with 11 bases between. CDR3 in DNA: TGTGCCAGCAGCTTAGGGAACCTGGGGAGCACAGATACGCAGTATTTT. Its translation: CASSLGNLGSTDTQYF.

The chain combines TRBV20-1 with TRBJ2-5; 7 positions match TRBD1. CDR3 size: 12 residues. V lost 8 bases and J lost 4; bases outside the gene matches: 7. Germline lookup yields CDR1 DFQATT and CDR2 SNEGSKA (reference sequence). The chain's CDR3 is CSRQGGGETQYF. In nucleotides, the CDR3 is TGCAGTCGACAGGGTGGTGGAGAGACCCAGTACTTC.

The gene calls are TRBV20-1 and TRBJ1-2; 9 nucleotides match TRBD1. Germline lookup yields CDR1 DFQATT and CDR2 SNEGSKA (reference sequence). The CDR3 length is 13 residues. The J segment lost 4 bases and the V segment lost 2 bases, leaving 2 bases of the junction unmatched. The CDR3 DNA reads TGCAGTGCTAGACAGACAGGGGGCTATGGCTACACCTTC. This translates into CSARQTGGYGYTF.

CDR3 nucleotide sequence: TGTGCCAGCAGTGAGCCCTTGTCGAGGCAGTTCTTC. Translation: CASSEPLSRQFF. The V call is TRBV6-1, the J call TRBJ2-1, with no clear D. The CDR3 extends over 12 amino acids. CDR1 is MNHNS, CDR2 SASEGT, per germline. The V end lost 3 bases, the J end lost 12 bases, and 12 bases lay between the germline ends.

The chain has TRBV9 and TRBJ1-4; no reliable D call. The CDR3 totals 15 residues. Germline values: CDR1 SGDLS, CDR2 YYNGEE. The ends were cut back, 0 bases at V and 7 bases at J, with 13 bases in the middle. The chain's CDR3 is CASSVATGGSEKLFF. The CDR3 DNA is TGTGCCAGCAGCGTAGCTACCGGTGGCTCTGAAAAACTGTTTTTT.

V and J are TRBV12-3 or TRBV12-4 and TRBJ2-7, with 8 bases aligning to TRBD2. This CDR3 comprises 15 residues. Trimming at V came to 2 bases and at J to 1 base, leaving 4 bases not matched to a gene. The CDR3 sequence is CASSLRSGRSYEQYF. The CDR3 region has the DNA TGTGCCAGCAGTTTAAGGAGCGGGAGATCCTACGAGCAGTACTTC.

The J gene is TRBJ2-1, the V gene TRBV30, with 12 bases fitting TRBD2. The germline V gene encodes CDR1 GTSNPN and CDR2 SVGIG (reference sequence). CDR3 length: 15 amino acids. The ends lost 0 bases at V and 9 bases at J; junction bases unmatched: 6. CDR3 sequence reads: CAWSVLAGGGSEQFF. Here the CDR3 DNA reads TGTGCCTGGAGTGTACTAGCGGGAGGAGGTAGTGAGCAGTTCTTC.

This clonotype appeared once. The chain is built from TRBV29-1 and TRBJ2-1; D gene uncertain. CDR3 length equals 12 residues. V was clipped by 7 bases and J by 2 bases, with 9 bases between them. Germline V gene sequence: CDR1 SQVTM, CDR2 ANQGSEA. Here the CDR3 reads CSATQAYNEQFF. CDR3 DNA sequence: TGCAGCGCCACCCAGGCCTACAATGAGCAGTTCTTC.

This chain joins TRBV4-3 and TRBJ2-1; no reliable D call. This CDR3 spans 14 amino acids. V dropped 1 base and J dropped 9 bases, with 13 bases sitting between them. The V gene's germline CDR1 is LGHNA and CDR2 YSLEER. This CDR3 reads CASSQVSFMGEQFF. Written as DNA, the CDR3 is TGCGCCAGCAGCCAAGTCAGTTTCATGGGTGAGCAGTTCTTC.

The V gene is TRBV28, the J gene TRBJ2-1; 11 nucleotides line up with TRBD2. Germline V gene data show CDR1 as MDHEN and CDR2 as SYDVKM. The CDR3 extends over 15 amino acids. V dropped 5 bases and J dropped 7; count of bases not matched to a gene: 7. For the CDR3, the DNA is TGTGCCAGCAGTCCCTCTAGCGGGAGGAGAAATGAGCAGTTCTTC. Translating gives CASSPSSGRRNEQFF.

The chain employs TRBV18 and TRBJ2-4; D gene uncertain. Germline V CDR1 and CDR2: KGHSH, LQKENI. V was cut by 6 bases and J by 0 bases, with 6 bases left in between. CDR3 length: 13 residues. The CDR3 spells CASSSEAKNIQYF. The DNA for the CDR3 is TGTGCCAGCTCCTCGGAAGCCAAAAACATTCAGTACTTC. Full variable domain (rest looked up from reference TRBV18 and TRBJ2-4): NAGVMQNPRHLVRRRGQEARLRCSPMKGHSHVYWYRQLPEEGLKFMVYLQKENIIDESGMPKERFSAEFPKEGPSILRIQQVVRGDSAAYFCASSSEAKNIQYFGAGTRLSVL.